This paragraph covers one T cell receptor beta chain sequence. The source of the sample is a study of cytomegalovirus exposure and HLA in healthy donors. PCR primers comprised 60 Vbeta and 13 Jbeta primers. Profiled with immunoSEQ multiplex PCR; TCRdb holds only in-frame clones, not every one. This table has under 150,000 clones, 76% appearing once. What was sequenced was PBMCs. The sequence was obtained from a woman aged 40 to 49 in good health and CMV-seronegative.

The CDR3 DNA reads as TGTGCCAGCTCACCAAAGTTGAGTCTCGAAACGCAGTATTTT. It translates to CASSPKLSLETQYF. The chain joins TRBV18 to TRBJ2-3, with D uncertain. Germline CDR1 KGHSH, CDR2 LQKENI. Trimming cost V 2 bases and J 9 bases, with 15 bases left between them. The CDR3 extends over 14 amino acids.